Listed below are T cell receptor beta chains from one sample, sequenced in a study of cytotoxic CD8 clonotypes in ibrutinib-treated CLL. The repertoire was sequenced with immunoSEQ multiplex PCR; TCRdb's copy has only in-frame clones and lacks some. The sample yields tens of thousands of clones, 65% seen once. The sequenced sample was PBMCs, obtained after 24 months of ibrutinib treatment. The receptors come from a human donor with chronic lymphocytic leukemia. The CDR3 runs from the conserved cysteine through the conserved F or W. A D gene is named only where the DNA matches it firmly. Size is stated for part of the rows, as once, few or many counts, or as a class when the clone is expanded.

j_call | v_call | d_call | clone_size | cdr3_nt | cdr3_aa
TRBJ2-1 | TRBV29-1 | . | . | TGCAGCGTTCTAGACAATGAGCAGTTCTTC | CSVLDNEQFF
TRBJ1-2 | TRBV29-1 | TRBD1 | . | TGCAGCGACAGGGGACCTAACTATGGCTACACCTTC | CSDRGPNYGYTF
TRBJ2-5 | TRBV6-1 | TRBD1 | . | TGTGCCAGCGTGAAAGTGCCAGGGGGCGGTGAGACCCAGTACTTC | CASVKVPGGGETQYF
TRBJ2-1 | TRBV5-1 | . | many | TGCGCCAGCAGCTGGGACTGGCGGGCGTACAATGAGCAGTTCTTC | CASSWDWRAYNEQFF
TRBJ1-1 | TRBV28 | TRBD1 | few | TGTGCCAGCAGTACAGGGGGGTTGAACACTGAAGCTTTCTTT | CASSTGGLNTEAFF
TRBJ1-4 | TRBV4-2 | . | . | TGTGCCAGCAGCTCGGGGACTGAAAAACTGTTTTTT | CASSSGTEKLFF
TRBJ1-1 | TRBV4-1 | . | . | TGCGCCAGCAGCCAGCCAGGGGCATGGTGGACTGAAGCTTTCTTT | CASSQPGAWWTEAFF
TRBJ2-3 | TRBV5-4 | . | . | TGTGCCAGCAGCAGGCAAAGGACCACGGGGGATACGCAGTATTTT | CASSRQRTTGDTQYF
TRBJ2-7 | TRBV4-1 | . | . | TGCGCCAGCAGCCAACTGCCGGTACGGATCCAAGTTCCCTACGAGCAGTACTTC | CASSQLPVRIQVPYEQYF
TRBJ1-4 | TRBV27 | TRBD1 | . | TGTGCCAGCCCACAGACAGGGCAAAATGAAAAACTGTTTTTT | CASPQTGQNEKLFF
TRBJ2-7 | TRBV28 | . | . | TGTGCCAGCAGTGTACGGGGTCGCGAGCAGTACTTC | CASSVRGREQYF
TRBJ2-7 | TRBV29-1 | TRBD2 | . | TGCAGCGTTGAAGATGCTGCCGGGAGGGTAAACGAGCAGTACTTC | CSVEDAAGRVNEQYF
TRBJ2-4 | TRBV7-9 | . | . | TGTGCCAGCAGCTTGCAGACCAAAAACATTCAGTACTTC | CASSLQTKNIQYF
TRBJ2-5 | TRBV5-1 | . | . | TGCGCCAGCAGGGGGTACCAAGAGACCCAGTACTTC | CASRGYQETQYF
TRBJ2-1 | TRBV2 | . | . | TGTGCCAGCAGTGAAGGGCCGGGGAATAGTGAGCAGTTCTTC | CASSEGPGNSEQFF
TRBJ2-1 | TRBV14 | TRBD1 | few | TGTGCCAGCAGCACTCCGGGGACAGGGTCATTTAGTGAGCAGTTCTTC | CASSTPGTGSFSEQFF
TRBJ1-3 | TRBV4-1 | . | . | TGCGCCAGCAGCTTAACAGCGCTTGGAAGCACCATATATTTT | CASSLTALGSTIYF
TRBJ1-2 | TRBV5-6 | . | few | TGTGCCAGCAGCTTGAGGAGGGGCCAGAGTGGCTACACCTTC | CASSLRRGQSGYTF
TRBJ2-7 | TRBV6-1 | . | . | TGTGCCAGCGCCTTGGGACCCAATTCCTACGAGCAGTACTTC | CASALGPNSYEQYF
TRBJ1-5 | TRBV6-6 | TRBD1 | . | TGTGCCAGCACGTTATGGACAGGCGGTCAGCCCCAGCATTTT | CASTLWTGGQPQHF
TRBJ1-1 | TRBV5-1 | . | . | TGCGCCAGCAGCTCGCCAGTGAACACTGAAGCTTTCTTT | CASSSPVNTEAFF
TRBJ1-2 | TRBV6-1 | . | many | TGTGCCAGCAGCGATACAGGGTACTATGGCTACACCTTC | CASSDTGYYGYTF
TRBJ1-2 | TRBV5-1 | . | . | TGCGCCAGCAGCTCGGGGGGCGGCAGCTATGGCTACACCTTC | CASSSGGGSYGYTF
TRBJ1-2 | TRBV29-1 | . | . | TGCAGCGTTGGGGCAGCGGATGGCTACACCTTC | CSVGAADGYTF
TRBJ2-2 | TRBV28 | TRBD2 | . | TGTGCCAGCGCAACGGGGGGACCCCTTTTAACCGGGGAGCTGTTTTTT | CASATGGPLLTGELFF
TRBJ1-1 | TRBV30 | . | . | TGTGCCTGGAGTGTCCGGGAAGAAGCTTTCTTT | CAWSVREEAFF
TRBJ2-3 | TRBV2 | . | few | TGTGCCAGCAGTGTTCGGGTAATCACAGATACGCAGTATTTT | CASSVRVITDTQYF
TRBJ1-2 | TRBV6-5 | . | few | TGTGCCAGCAGTTACTCGAGCAGGGTATTTGGCTACACCTTC | CASSYSSRVFGYTF
TRBJ2-1 | TRBV4-1 | . | . | TGCGCCAGCAGCCAAGGGACCATTGCGTTCAATGAGCAGTTCTTC | CASSQGTIAFNEQFF
TRBJ2-3 | TRBV30 | TRBD1 | . | TGTGCCTGGAGTAGTTCCACCGGGACAGCTTTT | CAWSSSTGTAF
TRBJ1-5 | TRBV19 | . | once | TGTGCCAGTAGTATAGGGGCCAATCAGCCCCAGCATTTT | CASSIGANQPQHF
TRBJ1-2 | TRBV30 | . | . | TGTGCCTGGATTCGGCTGACTTATGGCTACACCTTC | CAWIRLTYGYTF
TRBJ1-2 | TRBV6-5 | . | once | TGTGCCAGCAGTTACTCGCCTACAGGGTTCAATGGCTACACCTTC | CASSYSPTGFNGYTF
TRBJ1-1 | TRBV19 | . | . | TGTGCCAGTACAGAGTTGAGTACTGAAGCTTTCTTT | CASTELSTEAFF
TRBJ2-7 | TRBV7-9 | . | . | TGTGCCAGCAGTGGGTCGACCTACGAGCAGTACTTC | CASSGSTYEQYF
TRBJ2-7 | TRBV2 | TRBD1 | . | TGTGCCAGCAGCCGACAGGGGGACTACGAGCAGTACTTC | CASSRQGDYEQYF
TRBJ2-3 | TRBV5-1 | TRBD1 | . | TGCGCCAGCAGCCGCACAGGGGTGGATACGCAGTATTTT | CASSRTGVDTQYF
TRBJ1-1 | TRBV7-9 | . | once | TGTGCCAGCAGCCAGGAGGGGAACACTTTGGAAGCTTTCTTT | CASSQEGNTLEAFF
TRBJ1-6 | TRBV5-1 | TRBD1 | . | TGCGCCAGCAGCTTGTTACAGGGGAAAAATTCACCCCTCCACTTT | CASSLLQGKNSPLHF
TRBJ2-6 | TRBV19 | TRBD1 | once | TGTGCCAGTAGGGCCGGGACAGCCATCTCTGGGGCCAACGTCCTGACTTTC | CASRAGTAISGANVLTF
TRBJ1-2 | TRBV10-2 | TRBD1 | few | TGCGCCAGCCGCTTACCCGGGACAGGGTCATATGGCTACACCTTC | CASRLPGTGSYGYTF